Listed here are 13 T cell receptor beta chains from one sample, sequenced in a study of blood T cell repertoires in COVID-19. Assay used: immunoSEQ multiplex PCR; TCRdb lists only in-frame clones, some missing. The data show roughly 69,000 clones, roughly 76% seen once. Sequencing used peripheral blood. These receptors were collected from a human donor in a cohort sampled during active COVID-19.

The chain employs TRBV7-2 and TRBJ2-1; TRBD2 matches at 9 bases. Germline CDR1 and CDR2: SGHTA and FQGNSA. This CDR3 has 15 residues. Trimming at V came to 5 bases and at J to 7 bases, leaving 9 bases not matched to a gene. The CDR3: CASSQASGVGNEQFF. CDR3 nucleotides: TGTGCCAGCAGCCAAGCTAGCGGGGTCGGGAATGAGCAGTTCTTC.

In this sample, this clone turned up once. The genes are TRBV7-9 and TRBJ1-5; unclear D gene. Germline values: CDR1 SEHNR, CDR2 FQNEAQ (reference sequence). With 5 bases removed from V and 0 bases from J, the gap between germline ends came to 5 bases. The CDR3 is 13 residues long. CDR3 bases: TGTGCCAGCAGCCCCATTAGCAATCAGCCCCAGCATTTT. Its protein product is CASSPISNQPQHF.

The chain uses TRBV14 and TRBJ1-1; D remains unclear. Between the trimmed V and J ends, which lost 4 bases and 4 bases, there was a span of 13 bases. Germline V CDR1 and CDR2: SGHDN, FVKESK. The CDR3 totals 14 residues. The CDR3: CASSPNQVGTEAFF. The DNA of the CDR3 is TGTGCCAGCAGCCCCAATCAGGTGGGCACTGAAGCTTTCTTT.

V gene TRBV18 combines with J gene TRBJ2-5, with 8 bases that match TRBD1. Trimming removed 6 bases from V and 5 bases from J; junction bases left unmatched: 11. The CDR3 is made up of 15 amino acids. CDR1 is KGHSH and CDR2 is LQKENI in the germline V gene. The CDR3: CASSRVSGQGETQYF. Here the CDR3 DNA reads TGTGCCAGCTCTCGCGTCTCAGGACAGGGTGAGACCCAGTACTTC.

This chain uses TRBV19 with TRBJ2-1; TRBD2 matches 12 bases. The germline V gene has CDR1 LNHDA and CDR2 SQIVND (reference sequence). Trimming cost V 4 bases and J 7 bases; bases outside gene matches: 8. The CDR3 sequence is 16 residues long. CDR3 nucleotides: TGTGCCAGTAGTACATTCACTAGCGGGGGGTTTAATGAGCAGTTCTTC. It translates to CASSTFTSGGFNEQFF.

This clone was recorded only once. CDR3 nucleotides: TGTGCCAGCAGCTTACATGCGGACACTGAAGCTTTCTTT. Encoded protein: CASSLHADTEAFF. The chain joins TRBV7-2 to TRBJ1-1; D is unresolved. V was shortened by 2 bases and J by 3 bases, with 7 bases between the two germline ends. Germline V lookup: CDR1 SGHTA, CDR2 FQGNSA. The CDR3 totals 13 residues.

The V call is TRBV5-4, the J call TRBJ2-3, with D tentatively TRBD1 (5 bases). V was clipped by 4 bases and J by 0 bases, with 9 bases between them. This CDR3 spans 14 amino acids. Germline values: CDR1 SGHNT, CDR2 YYREEE (reference sequence). CDR3 nucleotides: TGTGCCAGCAGCCTAAGACAGAGCACAGATACGCAGTATTTT. Translated, it gives CASSLRQSTDTQYF. Together with reference TRBV5-4 and TRBJ2-3, the CDR3 gives the full variable domain: ETGVTQSPTHLIKTRGQQVTLRCSSQSGHNTVSWYQQALGQGPQFIFQYYREEENGRGNFPPRFSGLQFPNYSSELNVNALELDDSALYLCASSLRQSTDTQYFGPGTRLTVL.

This chain connects TRBV27 to TRBJ1-5; no firm D call. CDR3 length: 15 amino acids. Germline V CDR1 and CDR2: MNHEY, SMNVEV (reference sequence). Between the trimmed V and J ends, which lost 5 bases and 2 bases, there was a span of 13 bases. The CDR3 region has the DNA TGTGCCAGCAGTCCGTCTACCAGGCGCAATCAGCCCCAGCATTTT. The encoded protein is CASSPSTRRNQPQHF.

This clone was counted once. This rearrangement joins TRBV19 to TRBJ1-2; 7 bases align to TRBD1. The germline V gene encodes CDR1 LNHDA and CDR2 SQIVND (reference sequence). The CDR3 is made up of 18 amino acids. The V and J ends lost 6 bases and 2 bases, in that order; junction bases with no gene match: 18. CDR3 DNA sequence: TGTGCCAGTAGCCCCATAGGAAGGGACAGAGGATCAAACTATGGCTACACCTTC. Protein sequence: CASSPIGRDRGSNYGYTF.

The chain is built from TRBV7-9 and TRBJ1-2, with D tentatively TRBD1 (5 bases). V lost 1 base to trimming and J lost 5 bases, with 14 bases between them. There are 15 residues in the CDR3. Per the germline V gene, CDR1 is SEHNR and CDR2 is FQNEAQ (reference sequence). The DNA for the CDR3 is TGTGCCAGCAGCTTAGACTCGTCAGGGCTTTATGGCTACACCTTC. This translates into CASSLDSSGLYGYTF.

The chain joins TRBV5-6 to TRBJ1-1; D unclear. Germline-derived CDR1 and CDR2 are SGHDT and YYEEEE. V was clipped by 4 bases and J by 0 bases, with 13 bases between them. This CDR3 region has 15 residues. CDR3 nucleotides: TGTGCCAGCAGCAACTCTCGGCGGATGAACACTGAAGCTTTCTTT. Its protein product is CASSNSRRMNTEAFF.

The chain uses TRBV6-2 or TRBV6-3 and TRBJ2-5, with D perhaps TRBD1 (5 bases). This CDR3 contains 14 residues. V gave up 0 bases and J gave up 4 bases, with 9 bases separating them. Germline V gives CDR1 MNHEY, CDR2 SVGEGT. In DNA, the CDR3 is TGTGCCAGCAGTTACTCCCCAGGGCCAGAGACCCAGTACTTC. It codes for CASSYSPGPETQYF.

On this clone: Being one base from a much bigger clone, this may be a read error. This rearrangement joins TRBV5-1 to TRBJ2-2; possible D gene TRBD2, 5 bases. Looked up from germline, CDR1 is SGHRS and CDR2 is YFSETQ. The CDR3 runs to 16 residues. The CDR3 sequence is CAGSLFSGNPTGELFF. The CDR3 DNA sequence: TGCGCCGGCAGCTTGTTCTCGGGGAACCCCACCGGGGAGCTGTTTTTT.